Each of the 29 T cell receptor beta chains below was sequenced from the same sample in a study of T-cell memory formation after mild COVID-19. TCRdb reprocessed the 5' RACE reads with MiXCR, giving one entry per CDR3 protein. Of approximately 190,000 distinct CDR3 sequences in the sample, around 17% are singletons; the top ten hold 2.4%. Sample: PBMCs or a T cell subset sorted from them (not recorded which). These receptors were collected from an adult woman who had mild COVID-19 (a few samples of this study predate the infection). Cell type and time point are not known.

CDR3 DNA sequence: TGCAGCGTGGGGACTAGCGGGAGTTGGTCCTACGAGCAGTACTTC. Protein product: CSVGTSGSWSYEQYF. The rearrangement uses TRBV29-1 and TRBJ2-7; 14 nucleotides align to TRBD2. In germline, CDR1 is SQVTM, CDR2 ANQGSEA. The CDR3 has 15 residues. V trimming: 6 bases; J trimming: 1 base; junction bases outside the gene matches: 5.

The CDR3 protein is CSGRTGSDEQYF. In DNA, the CDR3 is TGCAGCGGGAGGACAGGGTCGGACGAGCAGTACTTC. The chain uses TRBV29-1 and TRBJ2-7; TRBD1 aligns across 8 bases. The V gene end was trimmed by 7 bases and the J gene end by 5 bases; junction bases not matched to a gene: 7. Germline CDR1 reads SQVTM; CDR2 reads ANQGSEA. The CDR3 runs to 12 residues.

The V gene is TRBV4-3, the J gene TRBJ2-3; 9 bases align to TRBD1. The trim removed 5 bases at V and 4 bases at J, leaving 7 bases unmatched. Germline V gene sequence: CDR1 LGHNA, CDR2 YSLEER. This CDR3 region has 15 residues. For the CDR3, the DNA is TGCGCCAGCAGCTACGGGACAGGGTCGGCAGATACGCAGTATTTT. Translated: CASSYGTGSADTQYF.

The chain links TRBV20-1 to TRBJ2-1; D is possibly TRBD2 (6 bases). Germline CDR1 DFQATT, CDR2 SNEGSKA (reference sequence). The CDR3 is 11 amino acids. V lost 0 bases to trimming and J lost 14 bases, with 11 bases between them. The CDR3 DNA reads TGCAGTGCTAGAGACGGACGGGGGAAGTTCTTC. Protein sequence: CSARDGRGKFF.

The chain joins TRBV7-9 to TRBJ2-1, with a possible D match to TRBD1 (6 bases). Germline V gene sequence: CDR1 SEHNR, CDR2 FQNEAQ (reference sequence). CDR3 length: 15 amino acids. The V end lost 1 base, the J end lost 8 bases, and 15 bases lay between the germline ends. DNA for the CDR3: TGTGCCAGCAGCTTAGAGGGACATCCAAGCGATGAGCAGTTCTTC. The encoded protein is CASSLEGHPSDEQFF.

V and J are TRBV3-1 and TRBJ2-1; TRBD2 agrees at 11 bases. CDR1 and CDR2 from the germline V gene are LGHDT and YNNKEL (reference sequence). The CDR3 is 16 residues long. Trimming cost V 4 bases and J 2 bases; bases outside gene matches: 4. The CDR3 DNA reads TGTGCCAGCAGCCGAGGGACTAGCGGCACCTACAATGAGCAGTTCTTC. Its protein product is CASSRGTSGTYNEQFF.

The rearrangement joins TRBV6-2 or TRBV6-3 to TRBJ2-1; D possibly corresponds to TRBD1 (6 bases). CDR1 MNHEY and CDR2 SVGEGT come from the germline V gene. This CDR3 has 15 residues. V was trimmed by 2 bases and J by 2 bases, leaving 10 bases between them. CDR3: CASSYGGPTYNEQFF. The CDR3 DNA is TGTGCCAGCAGTTACGGGGGCCCAACCTACAATGAGCAGTTCTTC.

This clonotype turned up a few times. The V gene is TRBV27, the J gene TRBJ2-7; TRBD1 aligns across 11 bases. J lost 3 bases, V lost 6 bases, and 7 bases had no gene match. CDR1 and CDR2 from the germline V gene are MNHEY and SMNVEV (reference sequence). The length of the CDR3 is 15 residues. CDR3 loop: CASRTDRGRDYEQYF. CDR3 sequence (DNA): TGTGCCAGCAGGACGGACAGGGGGCGCGACTACGAGCAGTACTTC.

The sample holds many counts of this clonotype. CDR3 sequence: CSARELAGYQETQYF. The CDR3, as DNA: TGCAGTGCTAGAGAGCTAGCGGGGTACCAAGAGACCCAGTACTTC. V usage is TRBV20-1 and J usage is TRBJ2-5; TRBD2 aligns across 9 bases. CDR3 length equals 15 residues. Germline values: CDR1 DFQATT, CDR2 SNEGSKA (reference sequence). The junction had 2 bases not matched to a gene; V was cut back by 0 bases and J by 0 bases.

CDR3 DNA sequence: TGTGCCAGCAGCCGAAACTCTGGGGCCAACGTCCTGACTTTC. The encoded protein is CASSRNSGANVLTF. The rearrangement uses TRBV9 and TRBJ2-6; D gene ambiguous. Germline values: CDR1 SGDLS, CDR2 YYNGEE. CDR3 size: 14 residues. V gave up 4 bases and J gave up 0 bases, with 5 bases separating them.

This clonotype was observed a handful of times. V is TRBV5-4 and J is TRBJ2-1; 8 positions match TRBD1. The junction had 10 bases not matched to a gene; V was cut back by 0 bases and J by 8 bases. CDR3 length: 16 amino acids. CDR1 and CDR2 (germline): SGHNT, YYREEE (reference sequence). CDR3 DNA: TGTGCCAGCAGCTTGGGGTGGCGGACAGGGACCGATGAGCAGTTCTTC. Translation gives CASSLGWRTGTDEQFF.

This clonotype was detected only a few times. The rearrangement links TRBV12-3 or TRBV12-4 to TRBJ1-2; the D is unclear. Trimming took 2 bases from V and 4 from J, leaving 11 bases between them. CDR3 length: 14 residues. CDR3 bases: TGTGCCAGCAGTTTAAGAAGGAGCCTCTATGGCTACACCTTC. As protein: CASSLRRSLYGYTF.

In nucleotides, the CDR3 is TGTGCCAGCAGCTTAGCCCTGAGCGGGGGGGGGTCAGATACGCAGTATTTT. It encodes CASSLALSGGGSDTQYF. The chain employs TRBV7-6 and TRBJ2-3; 10 nucleotides line up with TRBD2. The germline gives CDR1 SGHVS, CDR2 FNYEAQ. After removal of 0 bases from V and 4 bases from J, the junction contained 7 bases not matched to a gene. CDR3 length: 17 amino acids.

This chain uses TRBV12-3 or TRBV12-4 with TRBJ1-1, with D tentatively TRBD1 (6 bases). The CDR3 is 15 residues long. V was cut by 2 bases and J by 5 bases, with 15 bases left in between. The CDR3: CASSLRGQYETEAFF. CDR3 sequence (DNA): TGTGCCAGCAGTTTACGAGGACAGTATGAGACTGAAGCTTTCTTT.

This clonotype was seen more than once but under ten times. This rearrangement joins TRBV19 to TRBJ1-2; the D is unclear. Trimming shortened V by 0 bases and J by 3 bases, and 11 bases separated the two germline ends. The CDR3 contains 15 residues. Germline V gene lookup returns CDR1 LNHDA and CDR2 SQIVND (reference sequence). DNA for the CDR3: TGTGCCAGTAGTATAGATCGTCAGAGACACTATGGCTACACCTTC. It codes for CASSIDRQRHYGYTF.

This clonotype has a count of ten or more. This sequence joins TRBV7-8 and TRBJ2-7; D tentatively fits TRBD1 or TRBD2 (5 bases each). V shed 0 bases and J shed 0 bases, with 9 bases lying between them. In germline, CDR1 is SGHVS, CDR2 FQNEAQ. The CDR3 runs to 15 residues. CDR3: CASSLAPGSSYEQYF. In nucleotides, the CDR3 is TGTGCCAGCAGCTTAGCCCCAGGGAGCTCCTACGAGCAGTACTTC. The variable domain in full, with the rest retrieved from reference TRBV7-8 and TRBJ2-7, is GAGVSQSPRYKVAKRGQDVALRCDPISGHVSLFWYQQALGQGPEFLTYFQNEAQLDKSGLPSDRFFAERPEGSVSTLKIQRTQQEDSAVYLCASSLAPGSSYEQYFGPGTRLTVT.

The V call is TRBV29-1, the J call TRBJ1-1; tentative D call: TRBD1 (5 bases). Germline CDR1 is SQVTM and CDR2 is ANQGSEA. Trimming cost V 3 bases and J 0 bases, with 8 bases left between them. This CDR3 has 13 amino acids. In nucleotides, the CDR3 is TGCAGCGTTGAGGGGACTATGAACACTGAAGCTTTCTTT. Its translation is CSVEGTMNTEAFF. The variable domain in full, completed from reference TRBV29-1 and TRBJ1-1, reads SAVISQKPSRDICQRGTSLTIQCQVDSQVTMMFWYRQQPGQSLTLIATANQGSEATYESGFVIDKFPISRPNLTFSTLTVSNMSPEDSSIYLCSVEGTMNTEAFFGQGTRLTVV.

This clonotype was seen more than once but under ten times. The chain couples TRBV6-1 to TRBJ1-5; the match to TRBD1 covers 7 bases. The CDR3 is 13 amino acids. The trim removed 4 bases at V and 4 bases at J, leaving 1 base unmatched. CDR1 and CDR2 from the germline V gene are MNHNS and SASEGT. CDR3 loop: CASSVTGNQPQHF. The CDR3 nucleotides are TGTGCCAGCAGTGTGACAGGGAATCAGCCCCAGCATTTT.

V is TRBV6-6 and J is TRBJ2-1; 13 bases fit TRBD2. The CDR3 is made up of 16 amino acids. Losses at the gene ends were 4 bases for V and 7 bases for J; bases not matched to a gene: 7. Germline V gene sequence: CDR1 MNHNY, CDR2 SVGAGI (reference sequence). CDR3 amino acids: CASSSPGLAGLNEQFF. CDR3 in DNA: TGTGCCAGCAGTTCCCCGGGACTAGCGGGACTAAATGAGCAGTTCTTC.

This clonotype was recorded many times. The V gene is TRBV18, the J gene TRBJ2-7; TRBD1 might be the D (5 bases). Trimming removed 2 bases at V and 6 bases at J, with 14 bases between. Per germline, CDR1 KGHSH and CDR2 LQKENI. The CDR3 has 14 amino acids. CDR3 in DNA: TGTGCCAGCTCACCAGGGGCCATCGGGCCCGAGCAGTACTTC. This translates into CASSPGAIGPEQYF.

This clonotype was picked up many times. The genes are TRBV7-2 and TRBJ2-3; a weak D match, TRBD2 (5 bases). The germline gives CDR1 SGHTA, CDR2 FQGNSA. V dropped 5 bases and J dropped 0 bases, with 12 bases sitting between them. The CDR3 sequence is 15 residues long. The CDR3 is CASSRDYLSTDTQYF. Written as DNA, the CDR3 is TGTGCCAGCAGCCGAGACTATTTAAGCACAGATACGCAGTATTTT.

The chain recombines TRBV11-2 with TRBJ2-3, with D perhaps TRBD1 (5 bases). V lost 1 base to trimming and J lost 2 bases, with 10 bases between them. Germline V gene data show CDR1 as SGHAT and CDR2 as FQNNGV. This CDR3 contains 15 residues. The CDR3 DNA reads TGTGCCAGCAGCTTAGTAGGGGTCCCCACAGATACGCAGTATTTT. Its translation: CASSLVGVPTDTQYF.

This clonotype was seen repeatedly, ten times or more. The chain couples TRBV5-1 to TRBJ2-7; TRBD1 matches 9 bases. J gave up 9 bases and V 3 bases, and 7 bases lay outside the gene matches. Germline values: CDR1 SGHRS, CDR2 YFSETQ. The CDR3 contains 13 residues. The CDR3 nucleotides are TGCGCCAGCAGCTCGGTGGACAGGGGAGCGCAGTACTTC. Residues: CASSSVDRGAQYF. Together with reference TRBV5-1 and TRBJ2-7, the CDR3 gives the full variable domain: KAGVTQTPRYLIKTRGQQVTLSCSPISGHRSVSWYQQTPGQGLQFLFEYFSETQRNKGNFPGRFSGRQFSNSRSEMNVSTLELGDSALYLCASSSVDRGAQYFGPGTRLTVT.

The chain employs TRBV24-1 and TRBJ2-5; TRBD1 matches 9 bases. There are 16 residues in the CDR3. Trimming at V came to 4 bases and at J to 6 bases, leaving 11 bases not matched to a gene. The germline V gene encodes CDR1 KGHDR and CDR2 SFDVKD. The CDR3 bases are TGTGCCACCAGTGAGTCGGGACAGGGAATCCGGCAGACCCAGTACTTC. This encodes CATSESGQGIRQTQYF.

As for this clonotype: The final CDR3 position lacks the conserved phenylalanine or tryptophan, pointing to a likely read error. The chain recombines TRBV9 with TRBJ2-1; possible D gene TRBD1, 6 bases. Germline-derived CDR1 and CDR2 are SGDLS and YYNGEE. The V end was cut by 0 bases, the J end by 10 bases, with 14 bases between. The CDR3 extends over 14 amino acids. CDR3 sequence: CASSVGTAGVEQFL. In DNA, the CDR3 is TGTGCCAGCAGCGTAGGGACAGCAGGGGTAGAGCAGTTCTTA.

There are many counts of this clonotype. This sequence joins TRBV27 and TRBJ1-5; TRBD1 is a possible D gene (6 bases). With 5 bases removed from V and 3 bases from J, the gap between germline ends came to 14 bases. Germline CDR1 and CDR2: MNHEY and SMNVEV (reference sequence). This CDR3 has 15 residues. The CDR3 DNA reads TGTGCCAGCAGTAGGAGTCAGGGGCACAATCAGCCCCAGCATTTT. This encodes CASSRSQGHNQPQHF.

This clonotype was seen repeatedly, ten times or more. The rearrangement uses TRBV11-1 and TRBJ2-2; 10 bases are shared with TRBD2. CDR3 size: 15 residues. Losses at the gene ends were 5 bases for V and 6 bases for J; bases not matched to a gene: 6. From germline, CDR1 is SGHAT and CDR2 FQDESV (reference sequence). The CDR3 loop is CASSQAGGPAGELFF. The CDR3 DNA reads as TGTGCCAGCAGCCAAGCGGGAGGGCCGGCCGGGGAGCTGTTTTTT.

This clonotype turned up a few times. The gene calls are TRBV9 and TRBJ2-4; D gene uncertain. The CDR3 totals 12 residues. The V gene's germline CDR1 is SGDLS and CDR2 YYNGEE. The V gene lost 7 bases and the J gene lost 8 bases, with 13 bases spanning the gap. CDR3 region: CASSRWDDIQYF. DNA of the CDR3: TGTGCCAGCTCAAGGTGGGATGACATTCAGTACTTC.

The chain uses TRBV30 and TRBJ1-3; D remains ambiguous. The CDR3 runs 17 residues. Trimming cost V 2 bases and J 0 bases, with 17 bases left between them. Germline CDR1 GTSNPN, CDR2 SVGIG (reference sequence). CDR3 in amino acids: CAWSTLASFHSGNTIYF. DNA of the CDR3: TGTGCCTGGAGTACCCTTGCGAGCTTTCACTCTGGAAACACCATATATTTT.